The present TCR beta chain was sequenced within a study of blood T cell repertoires in COVID-19. Study-level information: Spain, Italy and the United States supplied samples that represented acute and convalescent COVID-19.

This clone showed up just a few times. Per the authors' pipeline: Estimation of nucleated cell counts relied on the amplification of reference gene primers. TCRdb's table, derived via immunoSEQ multiplex PCR, lists solely in-frame clones and lacks some. That table is the source of V, J and clone size, and D and trimming were worked out from the DNA. Of about 160,000 clones listed, over 75% are singletons. CDR1 is MGHRA and CDR2 is YSYEKL in the germline V gene. Trimming stripped 0 bases from V and 6 bases from J, with 14 bases between. The CDR3 has 16 residues. Each participant's cohort was designated according to participant-reported clinical history.

The chain has TRBV4-1 and TRBJ2-2, with a tentative D call TRBD1 (5 bases). The sequenced material came from PBMCs or T cells enriched from blood (not recorded which). The TCR sequence derives from a woman between 50 and 59 years old who had recovered from COVID-19. CDR3 nucleotide sequence: TGCGCCAGCAGCCAAGATGGGGCCCTGGGTGCCGGGGAGCTGTTTTTT. It yields the protein CASSQDGALGAGELFF.